This TCR beta chain is from a study of technical replicates of blood from a handful of donors. The V gene's germline CDR1 is SGHKS and CDR2 YYEKEE (reference sequence). V lost 1 base and J 5 bases, leaving 12 bases between the germline ends. The CDR3 consists of 14 residues. Data came from immunoSEQ multiplex PCR; TCRdb stores just in-frame clones and leaves some out. The data show 65,000 to 90,000 clones, 91% seen once. This TCR was recovered from a human donor in good health. The sample consisted of T cells isolated from PBMCs. The rearrangement joins TRBV5-5 to TRBJ1-1; D gene ambiguous. The CDR3 DNA follows: TGTGCCAGCAGCTTGCACCCGGGTCTAACTGAAGCTTTCTTT. This translates into CASSLHPGLTEAFF.